This TCR beta chain derives from a study of T cell repertoires in cytomegalovirus infection. TCRdb itself ran the reads through MiXCR, one entry per CDR3 protein. The data hold about 140,000 distinct CDR3 sequences, with about 6.5% observed a single time. Deletions cut 2 bases from V and 4 bases from J, with 13 bases between. Looked up from germline, CDR1 is DFQATT and CDR2 is SNEGSKA (reference sequence). The CDR3 spans 14 residues. The sequencing sample was made of PBMCs. This sequence was found in a human donor in good health (CMV status not recorded). Some clones in this sample may be carry-over from other donors' samples. The chain recombines TRBV20-1 with TRBJ2-3; possible D gene TRBD1, 5 bases. CDR3: CSARPLKGPDTQYF. CDR3 nucleotides: TGCAGTGCTAGACCTCTAAAGGGGCCAGATACGCAGTATTTT.